Listed below are T cell receptor beta chains from one sample, sequenced in a study of blood T cell repertoires in COVID-19. Produced via immunoSEQ multiplex PCR; TCRdb's table is partial and in-frame only. Here the sample spans roughly 120,000 clones, around 87% being singletons. Source material: peripheral blood. The receptors come from a man in his 70s with active or convalescent COVID-19. CDR3s include the opening cysteine and the closing phenylalanine or tryptophan. The D gene is left open where the match is weak. Not all rows give a size; the values are once, few, many and, for expanded clones, a class.

j_call: TRBJ2-3
v_call: TRBV29-1
d_call: -
clone_size: -
cdr3_aa: CSGLRDTQYF
cdr3_nt: TGCAGCGGATTGAGGGATACGCAGTATTTT

j_call: TRBJ1-4
v_call: TRBV2
d_call: -
clone_size: -
cdr3_aa: CASSRRDTSNEKLFF
cdr3_nt: TGTGCCAGCAGCCGCCGGGACACCTCTAATGAAAAACTGTTTTTT

j_call: TRBJ2-2
v_call: TRBV7-3
d_call: TRBD2
clone_size: -
cdr3_aa: CASSTSGANTGELFF
cdr3_nt: TGTGCCAGCAGCACTAGCGGGGCGAACACCGGGGAGCTGTTTTTT

j_call: TRBJ1-6
v_call: TRBV6-9
d_call: -
clone_size: -
cdr3_aa: CASSYRGGRLYNSPLHF
cdr3_nt: TGTGCCAGCAGTTATCGGGGGGGGCGCTTATATAATTCACCCCTCCACTTT

j_call: TRBJ2-5
v_call: TRBV6-5
d_call: TRBD1
clone_size: -
cdr3_aa: CASSFQTGGAETQYF
cdr3_nt: TGTGCCAGCAGTTTCCAGACAGGGGGCGCGGAGACCCAGTACTTC

j_call: TRBJ1-1
v_call: TRBV6-6
d_call: -
clone_size: -
cdr3_aa: CASSPTMNTEAFF
cdr3_nt: TGTGCCAGCAGCCCTACCATGAACACTGAAGCTTTCTTT

j_call: TRBJ1-2
v_call: TRBV11-1
d_call: TRBD1
clone_size: -
cdr3_aa: CASSTGGTANYGYTF
cdr3_nt: TGTGCCAGCAGCACGGGAGGGACAGCTAACTATGGCTACACCTTC

j_call: TRBJ2-2
v_call: TRBV18
d_call: -
clone_size: -
cdr3_aa: CASSPRDTKSSNTGELFF
cdr3_nt: TGTGCCAGCTCACCACGGGACACCAAATCCTCGAACACCGGGGAGCTGTTTTTT

j_call: TRBJ1-5
v_call: TRBV19
d_call: TRBD1
clone_size: -
cdr3_aa: CASRGGQVNQPQHF
cdr3_nt: TGTGCCAGTAGAGGGGGACAGGTAAATCAGCCCCAGCATTTT

j_call: TRBJ1-1
v_call: TRBV6-5
d_call: -
clone_size: -
cdr3_aa: CASSYRIGQSKTEAFF
cdr3_nt: TGTGCCAGCAGTTACCGGATAGGACAGAGTAAAACTGAAGCTTTCTTT

j_call: TRBJ1-1
v_call: TRBV27
d_call: -
clone_size: -
cdr3_aa: CASSTGTRAFF
cdr3_nt: TGTGCCAGCAGTACCGGGACACGAGCTTTCTTT

j_call: TRBJ2-4
v_call: TRBV6-5
d_call: -
clone_size: -
cdr3_aa: CASSPDGRDIQYF
cdr3_nt: TGTGCCAGCAGCCCCGACGGCCGGGACATTCAGTACTTC

j_call: TRBJ2-1
v_call: TRBV7-7
d_call: TRBD2
clone_size: -
cdr3_aa: CASSLGEGRNEQFF
cdr3_nt: TGTGCTAGCAGCTTAGGGGAGGGCAGGAATGAGCAGTTCTTC

j_call: TRBJ1-1
v_call: TRBV6-4
d_call: -
clone_size: few
cdr3_aa: CASSTQGTEAFF
cdr3_nt: TGTGCCAGCAGCACACAGGGAACTGAAGCTTTCTTT

j_call: TRBJ2-7
v_call: TRBV2
d_call: -
clone_size: -
cdr3_aa: CASRQPGAYEQYF
cdr3_nt: TGTGCCAGCCGACAGCCAGGGGCCTACGAGCAGTACTTC

j_call: TRBJ1-3
v_call: TRBV4-1
d_call: -
clone_size: few
cdr3_aa: CASSRMGGRDSGNTIYF
cdr3_nt: TGCGCCAGCTCTCGTATGGGGGGAAGAGATTCGGGAAACACCATATATTTT

j_call: TRBJ2-7
v_call: TRBV30
d_call: TRBD1
clone_size: few
cdr3_aa: CAWGTGYEQYF
cdr3_nt: TGTGCCTGGGGGACAGGGTACGAGCAGTACTTC

j_call: TRBJ2-7
v_call: TRBV21-1
d_call: -
clone_size: -
cdr3_aa: CASSKRLAGDLDEQYF
cdr3_nt: TGTGCCAGCAGCAAACGGCTAGCGGGGGACCTAGATGAGCAGTACTTC

j_call: TRBJ2-5
v_call: TRBV27
d_call: TRBD2
clone_size: -
cdr3_aa: CASSPPRTSGSFGTQYF
cdr3_nt: TGTGCCAGCAGTCCCCCAAGGACTAGCGGGAGTTTTGGGACCCAGTACTTC

j_call: TRBJ1-1
v_call: TRBV5-1
d_call: -
clone_size: once
cdr3_aa: CASSLPGGSMNTEAFF
cdr3_nt: TGCGCCAGCAGCTTACCAGGCGGGAGCATGAACACTGAAGCTTTCTTT

j_call: TRBJ2-5
v_call: TRBV14
d_call: -
clone_size: -
cdr3_aa: CASSQGSRFFWYQETQYF
cdr3_nt: TGTGCCAGCAGCCAAGGGTCGAGATTCTTTTGGTACCAAGAGACCCAGTACTTC

j_call: TRBJ2-5
v_call: TRBV18
d_call: -
clone_size: -
cdr3_aa: CASSPPRGGEETQYF
cdr3_nt: TGTGCCAGCTCACCACCGAGGGGGGGCGAGGAGACCCAGTACTTC

j_call: TRBJ1-1
v_call: TRBV5-1
d_call: -
clone_size: once
cdr3_aa: CASSKDGKVGDTEAFF
cdr3_nt: TGCGCCAGCAGTAAGGACGGAAAAGTGGGAGACACTGAAGCTTTCTTT

j_call: TRBJ2-7
v_call: TRBV6-6
d_call: -
clone_size: -
cdr3_aa: CASSFSFEQYF
cdr3_nt: TGTGCCAGCAGTTTTAGTTTCGAGCAGTACTTC